This T cell receptor beta chain is drawn from a study of blood T cell repertoires in COVID-19. TCRdb's table, derived via immunoSEQ multiplex PCR, lists solely in-frame clones and lacks some. Among 85,000 to 90,000 clones listed, 75% to 95% were seen once. V lost 5 bases and J 4 bases, leaving 9 bases between the germline ends. CDR1 and CDR2 (germline): SEHNR, FQNEAQ (reference sequence). CDR3 length equals 12 residues. V is TRBV7-9 and J is TRBJ2-7; no definite D call. The receptor was derived from a human donor with active COVID-19. The donor label of this sample is uncertain. Sequencing was performed on peripheral blood. The chain's CDR3 is CASSLYEYEQYF. DNA of the CDR3: TGTGCCAGCAGCCTATATGAATACGAGCAGTACTTC.